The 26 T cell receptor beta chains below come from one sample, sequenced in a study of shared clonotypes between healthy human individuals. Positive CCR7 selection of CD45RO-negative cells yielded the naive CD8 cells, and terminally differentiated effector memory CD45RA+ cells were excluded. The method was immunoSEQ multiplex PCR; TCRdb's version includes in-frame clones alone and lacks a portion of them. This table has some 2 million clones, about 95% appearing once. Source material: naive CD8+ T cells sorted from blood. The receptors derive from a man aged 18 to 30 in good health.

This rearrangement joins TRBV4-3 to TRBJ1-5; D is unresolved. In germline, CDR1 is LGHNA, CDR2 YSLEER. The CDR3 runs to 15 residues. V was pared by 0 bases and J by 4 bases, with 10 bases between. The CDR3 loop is CASSQDLRLNQPQHF. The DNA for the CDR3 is TGCGCCAGCAGCCAAGATCTAAGGCTTAATCAGCCCCAGCATTTT.

The CDR3 here is CASSFGGTRDEQYF. In nucleotides, the CDR3 is TGTGCCAGCAGCTTTGGAGGGACGAGGGACGAGCAGTACTTC. This chain connects TRBV5-6 to TRBJ2-7; perhaps TRBD2 as D (6 bases). The CDR3 has 14 amino acids. V lost 2 bases and J 5 bases, leaving 14 bases between the germline ends. Per the germline V gene, CDR1 is SGHDT and CDR2 is YYEEEE.

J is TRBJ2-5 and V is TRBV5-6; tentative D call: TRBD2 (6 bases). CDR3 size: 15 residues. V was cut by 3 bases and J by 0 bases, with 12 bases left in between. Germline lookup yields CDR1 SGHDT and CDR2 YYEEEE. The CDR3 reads CASSWTTSNQETQYF. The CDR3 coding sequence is TGTGCCAGCAGCTGGACGACTAGTAACCAAGAGACCCAGTACTTC.

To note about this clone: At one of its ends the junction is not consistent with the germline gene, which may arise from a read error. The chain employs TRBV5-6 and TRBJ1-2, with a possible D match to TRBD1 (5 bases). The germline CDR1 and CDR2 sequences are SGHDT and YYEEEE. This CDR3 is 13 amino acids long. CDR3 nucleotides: TGTGCCAGCAGCTTGTTCGGAGGGATCACAGGTTCCTTC. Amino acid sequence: CASSLFGGITGSF.

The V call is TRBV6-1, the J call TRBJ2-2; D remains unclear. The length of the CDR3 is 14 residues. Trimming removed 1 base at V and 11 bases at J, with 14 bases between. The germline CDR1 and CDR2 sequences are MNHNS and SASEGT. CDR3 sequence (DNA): TGTGCCAGCAGTGAAGTTCGTGGATTCGGAGAGCTGTTTTTT. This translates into CASSEVRGFGELFF.

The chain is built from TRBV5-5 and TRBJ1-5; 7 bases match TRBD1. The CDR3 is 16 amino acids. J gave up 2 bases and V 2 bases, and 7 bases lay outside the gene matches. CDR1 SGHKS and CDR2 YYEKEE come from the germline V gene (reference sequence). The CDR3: CASSFTGESGNQPQHF. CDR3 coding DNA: TGTGCCAGCAGCTTCACAGGGGAATCAGGCAATCAGCCCCAGCATTTT.

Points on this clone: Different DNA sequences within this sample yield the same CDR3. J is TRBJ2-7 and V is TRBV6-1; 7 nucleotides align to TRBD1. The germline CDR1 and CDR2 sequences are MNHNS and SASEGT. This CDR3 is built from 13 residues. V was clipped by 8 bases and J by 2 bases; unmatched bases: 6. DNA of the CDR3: TGTGCCAGCTCACACAGGGGCCCCTACGAGCAGTACTTC. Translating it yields CASSHRGPYEQYF.

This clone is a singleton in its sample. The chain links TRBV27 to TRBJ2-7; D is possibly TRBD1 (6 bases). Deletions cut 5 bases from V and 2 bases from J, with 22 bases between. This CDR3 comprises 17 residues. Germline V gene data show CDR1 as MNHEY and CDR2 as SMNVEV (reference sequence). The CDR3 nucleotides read TGTGCCAGCAGTCCCCCAATGGACAGTCCGATTCCCTACGAGCAGTACTTC. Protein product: CASSPPMDSPIPYEQYF.

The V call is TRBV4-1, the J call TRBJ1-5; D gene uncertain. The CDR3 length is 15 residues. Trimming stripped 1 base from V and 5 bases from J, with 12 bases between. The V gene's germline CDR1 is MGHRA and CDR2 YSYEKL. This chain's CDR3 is CASSQGLGADQPQHF. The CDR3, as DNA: TGCGCCAGCAGCCAAGGGTTAGGTGCGGATCAGCCCCAGCATTTT.

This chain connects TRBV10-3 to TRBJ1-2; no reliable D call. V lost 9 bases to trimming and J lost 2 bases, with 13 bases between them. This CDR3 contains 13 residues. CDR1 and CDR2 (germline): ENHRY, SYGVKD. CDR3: CAIGERINYGYTF. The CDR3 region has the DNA TGTGCCATAGGAGAGAGAATCAACTATGGCTACACCTTC.

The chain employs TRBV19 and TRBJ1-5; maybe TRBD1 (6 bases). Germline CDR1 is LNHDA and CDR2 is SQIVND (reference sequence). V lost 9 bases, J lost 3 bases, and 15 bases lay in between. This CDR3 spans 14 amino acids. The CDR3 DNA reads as TGTGCCAGCCAGAACCAGGGGTTCAATCAGCCCCAGCATTTT. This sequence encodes CASQNQGFNQPQHF. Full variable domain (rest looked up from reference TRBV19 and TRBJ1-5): DGGITQSPKYLFRKEGQNVTLSCEQNLNHDAMYWYRQDPGQGLRLIYYSQIVNDFQKGDIAEGYSVSREKKESFPLTVTSAQKNPTAFYLCASQNQGFNQPQHFGDGTRLSIL.

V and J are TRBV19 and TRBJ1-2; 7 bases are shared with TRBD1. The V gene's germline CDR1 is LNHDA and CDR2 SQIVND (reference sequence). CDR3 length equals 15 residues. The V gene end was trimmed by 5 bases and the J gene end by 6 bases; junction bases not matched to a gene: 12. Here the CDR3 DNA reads TGTGCCAGTAGTTCTCGGACAGGAGGTGGGGATGGCTACACCTTC. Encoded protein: CASSSRTGGGDGYTF.

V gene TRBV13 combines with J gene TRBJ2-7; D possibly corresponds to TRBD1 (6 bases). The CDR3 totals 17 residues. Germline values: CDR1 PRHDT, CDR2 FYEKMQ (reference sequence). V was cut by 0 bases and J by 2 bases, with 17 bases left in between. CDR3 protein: CASSLGTTGRLTYEQYF. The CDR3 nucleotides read TGTGCCAGCAGCTTAGGTACAACAGGGCGATTAACCTACGAGCAGTACTTC.

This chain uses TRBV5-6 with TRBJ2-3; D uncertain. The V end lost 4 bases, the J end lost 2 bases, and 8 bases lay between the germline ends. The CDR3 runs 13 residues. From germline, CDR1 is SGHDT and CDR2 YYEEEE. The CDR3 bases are TGTGCCAGCAGCAAGACGGTCACAGATACGCAGTATTTT. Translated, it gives CASSKTVTDTQYF.

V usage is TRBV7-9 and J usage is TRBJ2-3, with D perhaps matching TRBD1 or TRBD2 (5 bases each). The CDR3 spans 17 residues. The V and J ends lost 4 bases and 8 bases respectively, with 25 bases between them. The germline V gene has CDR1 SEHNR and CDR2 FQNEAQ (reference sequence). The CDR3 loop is CASSSRKGQDLDGTQYF. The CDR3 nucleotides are TGTGCCAGCAGCTCCCGGAAGGGGCAGGACTTAGACGGTACGCAGTATTTT.

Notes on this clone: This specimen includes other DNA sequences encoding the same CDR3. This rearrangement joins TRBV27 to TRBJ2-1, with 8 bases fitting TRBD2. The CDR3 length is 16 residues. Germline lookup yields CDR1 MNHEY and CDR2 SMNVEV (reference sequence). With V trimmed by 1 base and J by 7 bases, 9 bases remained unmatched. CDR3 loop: CASSLLAGGLGNEQFF. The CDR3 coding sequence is TGTGCCAGCAGTTTATTGGCGGGGGGCCTTGGGAATGAGCAGTTCTTC.

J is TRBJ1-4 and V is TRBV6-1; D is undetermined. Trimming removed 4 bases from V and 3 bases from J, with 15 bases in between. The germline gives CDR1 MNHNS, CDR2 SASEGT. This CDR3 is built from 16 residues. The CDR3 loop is CASSAVPVSSNEKLFF. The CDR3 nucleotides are TGTGCCAGCAGTGCGGTACCAGTGTCTTCTAATGAAAAACTGTTTTTT.

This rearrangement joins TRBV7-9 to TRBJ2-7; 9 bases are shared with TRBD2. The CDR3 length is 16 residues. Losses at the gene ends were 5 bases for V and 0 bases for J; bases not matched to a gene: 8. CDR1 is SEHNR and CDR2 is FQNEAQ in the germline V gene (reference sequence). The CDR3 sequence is CASSPHLAGASYEQYF. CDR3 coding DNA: TGTGCCAGCAGCCCCCACTTAGCGGGAGCCTCCTACGAGCAGTACTTC.

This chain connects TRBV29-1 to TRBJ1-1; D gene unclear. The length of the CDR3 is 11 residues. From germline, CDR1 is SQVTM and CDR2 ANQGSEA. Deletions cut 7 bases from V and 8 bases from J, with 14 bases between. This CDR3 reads CSASFFGEAFF. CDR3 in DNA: TGCAGCGCTTCGTTCTTCGGGGAAGCTTTCTTT.

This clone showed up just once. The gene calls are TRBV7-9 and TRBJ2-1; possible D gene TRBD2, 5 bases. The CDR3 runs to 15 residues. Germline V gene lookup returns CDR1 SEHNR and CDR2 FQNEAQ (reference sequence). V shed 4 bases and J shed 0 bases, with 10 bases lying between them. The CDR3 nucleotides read TGTGCCAGCAGCTCGACTACGAGCTCCTACAATGAGCAGTTCTTC. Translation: CASSSTTSSYNEQFF.

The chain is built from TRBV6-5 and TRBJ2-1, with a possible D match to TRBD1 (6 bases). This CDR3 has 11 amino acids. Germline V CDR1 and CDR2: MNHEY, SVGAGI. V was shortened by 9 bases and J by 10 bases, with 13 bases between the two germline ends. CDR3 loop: CASTGFGEQFF. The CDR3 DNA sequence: TGTGCCAGTACAGGGTTTGGAGAGCAGTTCTTC.

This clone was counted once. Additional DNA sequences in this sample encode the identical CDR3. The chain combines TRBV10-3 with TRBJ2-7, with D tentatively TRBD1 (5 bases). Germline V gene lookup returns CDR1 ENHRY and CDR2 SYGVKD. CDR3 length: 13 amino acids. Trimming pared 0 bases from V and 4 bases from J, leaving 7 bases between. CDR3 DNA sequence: TGTGCCATCAGTGAGTCGACAGATTACGAGCAGTACTTC. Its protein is CAISESTDYEQYF.

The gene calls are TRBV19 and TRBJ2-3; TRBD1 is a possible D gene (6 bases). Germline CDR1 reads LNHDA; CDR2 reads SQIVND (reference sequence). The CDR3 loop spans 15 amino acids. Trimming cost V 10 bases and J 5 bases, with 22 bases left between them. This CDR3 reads CATSLDSSVLDTQYF. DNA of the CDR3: TGTGCCACCAGCTTGGACAGCTCGGTCCTAGATACGCAGTATTTT.

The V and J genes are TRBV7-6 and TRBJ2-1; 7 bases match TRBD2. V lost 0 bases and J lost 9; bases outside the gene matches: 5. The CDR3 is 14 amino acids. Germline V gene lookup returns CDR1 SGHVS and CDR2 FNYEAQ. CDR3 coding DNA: TGTGCCAGCAGCTTAGCGGGAGGGCTAGTTGAGCAGTTCTTC. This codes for CASSLAGGLVEQFF.

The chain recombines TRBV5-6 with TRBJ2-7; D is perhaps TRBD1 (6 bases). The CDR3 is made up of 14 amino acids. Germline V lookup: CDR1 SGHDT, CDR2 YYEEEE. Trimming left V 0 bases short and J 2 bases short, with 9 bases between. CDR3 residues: CASSLGGTPYEQYF. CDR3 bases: TGTGCCAGCAGCTTGGGTGGGACACCCTACGAGCAGTACTTC.

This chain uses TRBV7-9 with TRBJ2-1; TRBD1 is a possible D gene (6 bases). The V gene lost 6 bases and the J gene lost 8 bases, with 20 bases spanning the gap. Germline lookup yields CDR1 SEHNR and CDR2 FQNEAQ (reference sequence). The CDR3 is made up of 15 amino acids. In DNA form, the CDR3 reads TGTGCCAGCAGGGCAGGAAGGGTAGCAGGGGATGAGCAGTTCTTC. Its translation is CASRAGRVAGDEQFF.